Shown below are 27 T cell receptor beta chains from a single sample sequenced in a study of OX40 agonist ivuxolimab in advanced cancers. Sequencing used immunoSEQ multiplex PCR; TCRdb keeps in-frame clones, though not all of them. The table includes around 62,000 clones, about four fifths detected once. The specimen was CD4+ or CD8+ T cells sorted from blood, collected in a trial of the OX40 agonist ivuxolimab. The receptors stem from an adult with an advanced solid tumor such as melanoma, head and neck, liver or kidney cancer.

The V gene is TRBV4-2, the J gene TRBJ2-3; D remains ambiguous. The length of the CDR3 is 16 residues. Trimming took off 0 bases at V and 6 bases at J, with 16 bases between the two ends. Germline assignment: CDR1 LGHNA and CDR2 YNFKEQ. DNA for the CDR3: TGTGCCAGCAGCCAAGATAGAGCCGTTCCTACGGATACGCAGTATTTT. This encodes CASSQDRAVPTDTQYF.

The chain uses TRBV2 and TRBJ1-6, with a tentative D call TRBD1 (5 bases). CDR3 length: 16 amino acids. Trimming took off 7 bases at V and 7 bases at J, with 20 bases between the two ends. The V gene's germline CDR1 is SNHLY and CDR2 FYNNEI. CDR3 nucleotide sequence: TGTGCCAGCAAGACTCCAACCGGGACGCAGAATTCACCCCTCCACTTT. It encodes CASKTPTGTQNSPLHF.

The CDR3 coding sequence is TGTGCCAGCAGTGTAGGCCCCGCGGGAGATTCACCCCTCCACTTT. It encodes CASSVGPAGDSPLHF. The V and J genes are TRBV2 and TRBJ1-6; unclear D gene. The germline gives CDR1 SNHLY, CDR2 FYNNEI. The CDR3 totals 15 residues. Trimming took off 4 bases at V and 8 bases at J, with 15 bases between the two ends.

CDR3 loop: CASSPQGGDPYGYTF. The CDR3 DNA reads as TGTGCCAGCAGCCCCCAGGGTGGAGACCCCTATGGCTACACCTTC. The chain recombines TRBV7-8 with TRBJ1-2; possibly TRBD1 for D (5 bases). The CDR3 consists of 15 residues. Germline V gives CDR1 SGHVS, CDR2 FQNEAQ. V gave up 5 bases and J gave up 4 bases, with 17 bases separating them.

V gene TRBV5-1 combines with J gene TRBJ2-7; D may be TRBD2 (6 bases). V dropped 0 bases and J dropped 6 bases, with 13 bases sitting between them. The germline V gene has CDR1 SGHRS and CDR2 YFSETQ. The CDR3 extends over 14 amino acids. The CDR3 nucleotides are TGCGCCAGCAGCTTGGCCGCGGGGCCCCTCGAGCAGTACTTC. It codes for CASSLAAGPLEQYF.

The gene calls are TRBV28 and TRBJ2-2; D tentatively fits TRBD1 or TRBD2 (6 bases each). With 6 bases removed from V and 6 bases from J, the gap between germline ends came to 14 bases. The germline gives CDR1 MDHEN, CDR2 SYDVKM. The CDR3 is 14 residues long. CDR3 sequence reads: CASRLGGPAGELFF. For the CDR3, the DNA is TGTGCCAGCAGACTGGGGGGCCCAGCCGGGGAGCTGTTTTTT.

The J gene is TRBJ2-3, the V gene TRBV18, with 11 bases lining up with TRBD2. This CDR3 contains 18 residues. J was trimmed by 1 base and V by 3 bases; bases with no gene match: 9. The germline V gene encodes CDR1 KGHSH and CDR2 LQKENI. The CDR3 sequence is CASSPLAGGPPGTDTQYF. CDR3 sequence (DNA): TGTGCCAGCTCACCCCTAGCGGGGGGACCCCCGGGCACAGATACGCAGTATTTT. Full variable domain (rest looked up from reference TRBV18 and TRBJ2-3): NAGVMQNPRHLVRRRGQEARLRCSPMKGHSHVYWYRQLPEEGLKFMVYLQKENIIDESGMPKERFSAEFPKEGPSILRIQQVVRGDSAAYFCASSPLAGGPPGTDTQYFGPGTRLTVL.

The rearrangement joins TRBV5-1 to TRBJ2-7; D is ambiguous. The CDR3 runs to 13 residues. Germline loops: CDR1 SGHRS, CDR2 YFSETQ. The V end was cut by 1 base, the J end by 2 bases, with 7 bases between. CDR3 in amino acids: CASSLTSTYEQYF. For the CDR3, the DNA is TGCGCCAGCAGCTTGACAAGTACCTACGAGCAGTACTTC.

The CDR3 bases are TGCGCCAGCAGCCAAGGCGGGGGGATTTTCTACGAGCAGTACTTC. It codes for CASSQGGGIFYEQYF. V gene TRBV4-1 combines with J gene TRBJ2-7; 8 nucleotides align to TRBD2. The CDR3 sequence is 15 residues long. Germline CDR1 MGHRA, CDR2 YSYEKL. V lost 1 base and J lost 3; bases outside the gene matches: 5.

CDR3 in amino acids: CASSLSGFPEAFF. CDR3 coding DNA: TGCGCCAGCAGCTTGTCCGGTTTTCCTGAAGCTTTCTTT. The rearrangement uses TRBV5-1 and TRBJ1-1; unclear D gene. Germline CDR1 SGHRS, CDR2 YFSETQ. V gave up 1 base and J gave up 6 bases, with 10 bases separating them. This CDR3 spans 13 amino acids.

This clone was counted a single time. The V and J genes are TRBV10-3 and TRBJ1-4; possibly TRBD1 for D (6 bases). The CDR3 is made up of 16 amino acids. The V gene's germline CDR1 is ENHRY and CDR2 SYGVKD. Trimming stripped 0 bases from V and 7 bases from J, with 15 bases between. The CDR3 nucleotides read TGTGCCATCAGTGAGTCACGTGGGGGGGCCGGTGAAAAACTGTTTTTT. Translated, it gives CAISESRGGAGEKLFF.

The chain links TRBV27 to TRBJ2-7; TRBD2 is a possible D gene (5 bases). The germline gives CDR1 MNHEY, CDR2 SMNVEV (reference sequence). V was cut by 11 bases and J by 4 bases, with 21 bases left in between. This CDR3 spans 14 amino acids. The CDR3 here is CADFRRPHSYEQYF. In DNA, the CDR3 is TGTGCCGATTTTAGGAGGCCCCATAGTTACGAGCAGTACTTC.

The J gene is TRBJ2-7, the V gene TRBV6-1; D unresolved. Germline loops: CDR1 MNHNS, CDR2 SASEGT. Trimming removed 6 bases at V and 5 bases at J, with 17 bases between. CDR3 length equals 14 residues. DNA of the CDR3: TGTGCCAGCAGCGAGCGTGGTTATAACAACGAGCAGTACTTC. It codes for CASSERGYNNEQYF.

This clone appeared a few times. V is TRBV2 and J is TRBJ2-2, with D possibly being TRBD2 (6 bases). The CDR3 runs to 14 residues. The V and J ends lost 7 bases and 4 bases respectively, with 13 bases between them. Per germline, CDR1 SNHLY and CDR2 FYNNEI. The CDR3 sequence is CASKGLAVTGELFF. CDR3 DNA: TGTGCCAGCAAGGGGTTAGCGGTCACCGGGGAGCTGTTTTTT.

The sample holds one count of this clone. V usage is TRBV6-4 and J usage is TRBJ1-2; TRBD1 aligns across 11 bases. Germline V gene sequence: CDR1 MRHNA, CDR2 SNTAGT. V was clipped by 6 bases and J by 5 bases; unmatched bases: 5. The CDR3 has 14 amino acids. The CDR3 here is CASRPGTGGYGYTF. CDR3 in DNA: TGTGCCAGCAGACCCGGGACAGGGGGTTATGGCTACACCTTC.

The chain couples TRBV19 to TRBJ2-7; TRBD1 agrees at 7 bases. The V and J ends lost 1 base and 1 base, in that order; junction bases with no gene match: 10. Germline V CDR1 and CDR2: LNHDA, SQIVND (reference sequence). The CDR3 length is 17 residues. The CDR3 spells CASSIAPTGTASYEQYF. DNA of the CDR3: TGTGCCAGTAGTATAGCCCCGACCGGGACAGCTTCCTACGAGCAGTACTTC. Full variable domain (remainder filled in from reference TRBV19 and TRBJ2-7): DGGITQSPKYLFRKEGQNVTLSCEQNLNHDAMYWYRQDPGQGLRLIYYSQIVNDFQKGDIAEGYSVSREKKESFPLTVTSAQKNPTAFYLCASSIAPTGTASYEQYFGPGTRLTVT.

The chain employs TRBV4-3 and TRBJ1-3; D is unresolved. CDR1 is LGHNA and CDR2 is YSLEER in the germline V gene. V lost 0 bases, J lost 0 bases, and 12 bases lay in between. There are 17 residues in the CDR3. CDR3: CASSQDLWPGSGNTIYF. The CDR3 DNA reads TGCGCCAGCAGCCAAGATCTTTGGCCAGGCTCTGGAAACACCATATATTTT.

The chain recombines TRBV28 with TRBJ2-7; perhaps D is TRBD1 or TRBD2 (5 bases each). CDR3 length: 16 amino acids. With 4 bases removed from V and 2 bases from J, the gap between germline ends came to 18 bases. CDR1 is MDHEN, CDR2 SYDVKM, per germline. In nucleotides, the CDR3 is TGTGCCAGCAGTTATCACAAACCGGGGCCTACCTACGAGCAGTACTTC. It is translated as CASSYHKPGPTYEQYF.

The chain is built from TRBV11-2 and TRBJ1-3; D is unclear. The CDR3 is 17 amino acids. Trimming took off 2 bases at V and 1 base at J, with 15 bases between the two ends. CDR1 SGHAT and CDR2 FQNNGV come from the germline V gene. The CDR3 coding sequence is TGTGCCAGCAGCTTAAGGTCAGGCGCCCTGTCTGGAAACACCATATATTTT. Its translation is CASSLRSGALSGNTIYF.

Only one count was recorded for this clone. The J gene is TRBJ2-5, the V gene TRBV27; D assignment may be TRBD1 or TRBD2 (6 bases each). The CDR3 contains 15 residues. Germline V gene lookup returns CDR1 MNHEY and CDR2 SMNVEV (reference sequence). V was trimmed by 5 bases and J by 1 base, leaving 14 bases between them. CDR3 residues: CASSGGGKGQETQYF. The CDR3 DNA sequence: TGTGCCAGCAGTGGGGGCGGGAAGGGCCAAGAGACCCAGTACTTC.

The chain recombines TRBV19 with TRBJ2-3; TRBD2 matches at 10 bases. The CDR3 consists of 16 residues. V shed 9 bases, J shed 3 bases, and the junction held 12 bases outside the gene matches. Germline V CDR1 and CDR2: LNHDA, SQIVND (reference sequence). CDR3 in amino acids: CASATTGTSVTDTQYF. The CDR3 region has the DNA TGTGCCAGCGCTACCACCGGGACTAGCGTAACAGATACGCAGTATTTT.

This chain joins TRBV7-9 and TRBJ2-7; a possible D gene is TRBD2 (5 bases). The CDR3 extends over 14 amino acids. Trimming left V 0 bases short and J 7 bases short, with 13 bases between. Germline loops: CDR1 SEHNR, CDR2 FQNEAQ (reference sequence). CDR3: CASSLAGEGWEQYF. The CDR3 DNA sequence: TGTGCCAGCAGCTTAGCGGGAGAGGGATGGGAGCAGTACTTC.

Notes on this clone: The identical CDR3 is also encoded by other nucleotide sequences in the sample. The chain is built from TRBV5-1 and TRBJ2-3; the D call may be TRBD1 or TRBD2 (5 bases each). V was trimmed by 0 bases and J by 0 bases, leaving 5 bases between them. Per the germline V gene, CDR1 is SGHRS and CDR2 is YFSETQ. The CDR3 runs 14 residues. The CDR3 loop reads CASSLGGSTDTQYF. CDR3 DNA sequence: TGCGCCAGCAGCTTGGGGGGGAGCACAGATACGCAGTATTTT.

The rearrangement links TRBV6-1 to TRBJ2-5; 12 bases align to TRBD2. With V trimmed by 5 bases and J by 5 bases, 6 bases remained unmatched. CDR1 is MNHNS, CDR2 SASEGT, per germline. There are 15 residues in the CDR3. CDR3 loop: CASSLGLAGSETQYF. The CDR3 DNA is TGTGCCAGCAGTCTAGGACTAGCGGGGTCTGAGACCCAGTACTTC.

J is TRBJ1-4 and V is TRBV21-1; the D call of TRBD1 is as the table states it, not checked on the DNA. TRBV21-1 corresponds to a pseudogene. The CDR3 runs 19 residues. In nucleotides, the CDR3 is TGTGCCAGCAGCAAAGCTCAGGGGGACCGTCTTTCAACTAATGAAAAACTGTTTTTT. Amino acids: CASSKAQGDRLSTNEKLFF.

The CDR3 DNA is TGTGCCAGCAGCGCAAGGGGCGGGGGAGTTAATGAAAAACTGTTTTTT. Translating gives CASSARGGGVNEKLFF. The V call is TRBV9, the J call TRBJ1-4, with D tentatively TRBD1 (5 bases). CDR1 SGDLS and CDR2 YYNGEE come from the germline V gene. The CDR3 totals 16 residues. With 3 bases removed from V and 4 bases from J, the gap between germline ends came to 16 bases.

The chain employs TRBV2 and TRBJ2-5; 7 bases agree with TRBD1. The DNA end favors TRBJ2-7, so the J call may be wrong. The CDR3 length is 14 residues. Germline CDR1 is SNHLY and CDR2 is FYNNEI. The CDR3: CASRFNRGSYEQYF. CDR3 nucleotides: TGTGCCAGCAGGTTTAACAGGGGCTCCTACGAGCAGTACTTC.